The 26 T cell receptor beta chains below all came from one sample that was sequenced in a study of CD8 T cells in ankylosing spondylitis. TCRdb re-called the 5' RACE reads through MiXCR, storing one row per CDR3 protein. The sample records a few hundred thousand distinct CDR3 sequences, around 21% being singletons. The sample taken for sequencing was blood, either unsorted or a sorted T cell fraction (not recorded which). These receptors were taken from a female donor with ankylosing spondylitis or in good health (not recorded which).

The sample holds a few counts of this clonotype. The CDR3 bases are TGTGCCATCAGTGAGTCGAGGAGAGACCGAGTGGAGCAGTTCTTC. Amino acids: CAISESRRDRVEQFF. The J gene is TRBJ2-1, the V gene TRBV10-3, with D unclear. CDR1 is ENHRY and CDR2 is SYGVKD in the germline V gene. CDR3 length: 15 residues. Trimming pared 0 bases from V and 10 bases from J, leaving 16 bases between.

The rearrangement uses TRBV24-1 and TRBJ2-7; D might be TRBD2 (7 bases). The CDR3 has 15 residues. The V end lost 3 bases, the J end lost 7 bases, and 18 bases lay between the germline ends. CDR1 and CDR2 from the germline V gene are KGHDR and SFDVKD. The CDR3 DNA follows: TGTGCCACCAGTGATACGGGACGGGGGGCTGAGGAGCAGTACTTC. Amino acids: CATSDTGRGAEEQYF.

This clonotype was detected only a few times. The V and J genes are TRBV12-3 or TRBV12-4 and TRBJ2-7; possibly TRBD1 for D (5 bases). Trimming took off 6 bases at V and 5 bases at J, with 14 bases between the two ends. The CDR3 totals 13 residues. CDR3 sequence: CASSLGVVHEQYF. The CDR3, as DNA: TGTGCCAGCAGCCTAGGGGTTGTACACGAGCAGTACTTC.

This clonotype occurred a few times. This chain connects TRBV7-2 to TRBJ1-1; possibly TRBD1 for D (5 bases). V was shortened by 5 bases and J by 1 base, with 11 bases between the two germline ends. From germline, CDR1 is SGHTA and CDR2 FQGNSA. The CDR3 covers 14 residues. The CDR3 region is CASSLPGSNTEAFF. CDR3 DNA: TGTGCCAGCAGCCTTCCAGGGTCGAACACTGAAGCTTTCTTT.

There are a few counts of this clonotype. The chain uses TRBV20-1 and TRBJ2-1; TRBD1 matches at 10 bases. V trimming: 6 bases; J trimming: 6 bases; junction bases outside the gene matches: 8. This CDR3 comprises 14 residues. Germline-derived CDR1 and CDR2 are DFQATT and SNEGSKA (reference sequence). The CDR3 DNA sequence: TGCAGTGCGAATGACAGGGGGCAAATCAATGAGCAGTTCTTC. As protein: CSANDRGQINEQFF.

This clonotype was observed a few times. This sequence may be a read error, since a much larger clone differs from it by one base. The V and J genes are TRBV7-9 and TRBJ2-3; D gene unclear. CDR1 is SEHNR, CDR2 FQNEAQ, per germline (reference sequence). V dropped 3 bases and J dropped 6 bases, with 7 bases sitting between them. The CDR3 has 12 residues. The CDR3 coding sequence is TGTGCCAGCAGCTTTACCGGGGATACGCAGTATTTT. It is translated as CASSFTGDTQYF. Looking up the rest from reference TRBV7-9 and TRBJ2-3 gives the full variable domain: DTGVSQNPRHKITKRGQNVTFRCDPISEHNRLYWYRQTLGQGPEFLTYFQNEAQLEKSRLLSDRFSAERPKGSFSTLEIQRTEQGDSAMYLCASSFTGDTQYFGPGTRLTVL.

This clonotype was recorded a few times. This chain uses TRBV10-1 with TRBJ2-5; D uncertain. The CDR3 totals 13 residues. Per germline, CDR1 WNHNN and CDR2 SYGVQD (reference sequence). V was clipped by 3 bases and J by 1 base, with 6 bases between them. CDR3 residues: CASSEALQETQYF. The CDR3 bases are TGCGCCAGCAGTGAAGCCCTCCAAGAGACCCAGTACTTC.

This clonotype was recorded a few times. J is TRBJ1-2 and V is TRBV6-2 or TRBV6-3; D call uncertain. Germline CDR1 and CDR2: MNHEY and SVGEGT. This CDR3 spans 13 amino acids. Trimming shortened V by 4 bases and J by 7 bases, and 13 bases separated the two germline ends. CDR3 region: CASSSSVPGGYTF. CDR3 DNA sequence: TGTGCCAGCAGTTCAAGCGTCCCGGGTGGCTACACCTTC.

The chain couples TRBV11-2 to TRBJ2-7; D is ambiguous. Germline values: CDR1 SGHAT, CDR2 FQNNGV. The CDR3 is made up of 15 amino acids. Trimming removed 5 bases from V and 1 base from J, with 15 bases in between. CDR3 sequence (DNA): TGTGCCAGCAGCCCCAACTTCGGCACTTCCTACGAGCAGTACTTC. As protein: CASSPNFGTSYEQYF.

There are a few counts of this clonotype. The CDR3, as DNA: TGTGCCAGCAGCTTAGTCGGACAGTTTAATACTGCTTTCTTT. Amino acid sequence: CASSLVGQFNTAFF. This chain links TRBV7-9 with TRBJ1-1, with a tentative D call TRBD1 (6 bases). CDR1 is SEHNR, CDR2 FQNEAQ, per germline (reference sequence). This CDR3 comprises 14 residues. The V gene lost 1 base and the J gene lost 11 bases, with 17 bases spanning the gap.

The CDR3 DNA follows: TGTGCCACCAGTGATTCCCGCGCAGGGGGAGTGGAAGCTTTCTTT. The encoded protein is CATSDSRAGGVEAFF. The chain is built from TRBV24-1 and TRBJ1-1; TRBD1 matches 7 bases. The germline CDR1 and CDR2 sequences are KGHDR and SFDVKD. CDR3 length: 15 amino acids. V lost 2 bases and J lost 8; bases outside the gene matches: 10.

The chain is built from TRBV6-2 or TRBV6-3 and TRBJ1-5; 12 bases map to TRBD1. V shed 1 base and J 6 bases; nucleotides not matched to a gene: 19. This CDR3 comprises 21 residues. CDR1 is MNHEY, CDR2 SVGEGT, per germline. CDR3 sequence (DNA): TGTGCCAGCAGTTACTTCGTCCGAGCCTCCGGGACAGGGGGCCGAGGTCAGCCCCAGCATTTT. It codes for CASSYFVRASGTGGRGQPQHF.

CDR3 DNA: TGTGCCAGCACATTGACAGCCTCAAATTCACCCCTCCACTTT. Translation: CASTLTASNSPLHF. The chain links TRBV12-3 or TRBV12-4 to TRBJ1-6, with TRBD1 as a possible D gene (5 bases). This CDR3 comprises 14 residues. Trimming left V 7 bases short and J 7 bases short, with 14 bases between.

The chain joins TRBV30 to TRBJ2-1; possible D gene TRBD1, 5 bases. V was shortened by 8 bases and J by 6 bases, with 17 bases between the two germline ends. The CDR3 length is 13 residues. Per the germline V gene, CDR1 is GTSNPN and CDR2 is SVGIG (reference sequence). CDR3 DNA sequence: TGTGCCCAGACAGCGAGTTATTTCAATGAGCAGTTCTTC. Residues: CAQTASYFNEQFF.

The chain links TRBV12-3 or TRBV12-4 to TRBJ1-1, with D unresolved. CDR3 length: 14 residues. Trimming cost V 3 bases and J 1 base, with 9 bases left between them. The CDR3 nucleotides read TGTGCCAGCAGTTTCGGCTCGGGGAACACTGAAGCTTTCTTT. It is translated as CASSFGSGNTEAFF.

V and J are TRBV6-5 and TRBJ1-1, with D hard to call. Per germline, CDR1 MNHEY and CDR2 SVGAGI. CDR3 length: 14 residues. The V end lost 4 bases, the J end lost 1 base, and 10 bases lay between the germline ends. The CDR3 coding sequence is TGTGCCAGCAGTTTGTCCTTGGCGAACACTGAAGCTTTCTTT. It yields the protein CASSLSLANTEAFF.

The genes are TRBV29-1 and TRBJ2-5; 7 nucleotides agree with TRBD2. The CDR3 spans 13 residues. Unmatched junction bases numbered 5, after V lost 7 bases and J lost 0 bases. Germline assignment: CDR1 SQVTM and CDR2 ANQGSEA. The CDR3 reads CSARGVNQETQYF. CDR3 bases: TGCAGCGCCCGGGGGGTGAACCAAGAGACCCAGTACTTC.

This clonotype appeared a few times. The chain uses TRBV20-1 and TRBJ1-1, with 8 positions matching TRBD1. The germline CDR1 and CDR2 sequences are DFQATT and SNEGSKA (reference sequence). This CDR3 comprises 16 residues. The V gene end was trimmed by 5 bases and the J gene end by 3 bases; junction bases not matched to a gene: 14. The CDR3: CSAPFLYRGIDTEAFF. CDR3 bases: TGCAGTGCTCCGTTCTTGTACAGGGGGATCGACACTGAAGCTTTCTTT.

This chain joins TRBV6-5 and TRBJ1-5, with D unresolved. V shed 5 bases and J shed 3 bases, with 11 bases lying between them. The germline gives CDR1 MNHEY, CDR2 SVGAGI. The CDR3 spans 14 residues. The CDR3 here is CASSDTSINQPQHF. CDR3 nucleotides: TGTGCCAGCAGTGACACGAGTATCAATCAGCCCCAGCATTTT.

The V gene is TRBV13, the J gene TRBJ2-1, with D possibly being TRBD2 (5 bases). Trimming removed 5 bases from V and 8 bases from J, with 16 bases in between. CDR3 length equals 14 residues. Germline CDR1 PRHDT, CDR2 FYEKMQ (reference sequence). CDR3 sequence: CASSPGLRRDEQFF. The CDR3 DNA reads TGTGCCAGCAGCCCTGGACTCCGAAGGGATGAGCAGTTCTTC.

In this sample, this clonotype turned up many times. This rearrangement joins TRBV20-1 to TRBJ2-7; no firm D call. V gave up 1 base and J gave up 2 bases, with 12 bases separating them. The CDR3 sequence is 14 residues long. Germline values: CDR1 DFQATT, CDR2 SNEGSKA (reference sequence). CDR3 sequence: CSARAGSATYEQYF. For the CDR3, the DNA is TGCAGTGCTAGAGCGGGCAGTGCAACCTACGAGCAGTACTTC.

In DNA, the CDR3 is TGTGCCAGCTCGGCCTCCGGTGGCTACACCTTC. Its protein product is CASSASGGYTF. V is TRBV12-3 or TRBV12-4 and J is TRBJ1-2, with unresolved D. The CDR3 is 11 residues long. Trimming cost V 8 bases and J 7 bases, with 11 bases left between them.

The CDR3 DNA is TGCGCCAGCAGCGGCGGGACATTCCAAGAGACCCAGTACTTC. Protein sequence: CASSGGTFQETQYF. This chain links TRBV5-1 with TRBJ2-5; D could derive from TRBD1 or TRBD2 (6 bases each). The length of the CDR3 is 14 residues. Trimming stripped 4 bases from V and 1 base from J, with 11 bases between. CDR1 is SGHRS, CDR2 YFSETQ, per germline.

This clonotype was seen at least ten times. V and J are TRBV5-1 and TRBJ2-3; 7 bases fit TRBD2. Germline loops: CDR1 SGHRS, CDR2 YFSETQ. V lost 3 bases to trimming and J lost 0 bases; unmatched junction nucleotides: 7. This CDR3 contains 16 residues. CDR3 DNA sequence: TGCGCCAGCAGCTCCGTGACTAGCAGCAGCACAGATACGCAGTATTTT. It yields the protein CASSSVTSSSTDTQYF.

The V call is TRBV20-1, the J call TRBJ2-7, with 11 bases lining up with TRBD2. This CDR3 comprises 15 residues. Germline lookup yields CDR1 DFQATT and CDR2 SNEGSKA (reference sequence). The V and J ends lost 5 bases and 0 bases, in that order; junction bases with no gene match: 6. CDR3 sequence reads: CSAHIAGGPSYEQYF. The CDR3 region has the DNA TGCAGTGCTCACATAGCGGGAGGGCCCTCCTACGAGCAGTACTTC.

The V gene is TRBV20-1, the J gene TRBJ2-3; 8 bases align to TRBD2. Germline loops: CDR1 DFQATT, CDR2 SNEGSKA (reference sequence). The V and J ends lost 8 bases and 9 bases, in that order; junction bases with no gene match: 10. CDR3 length: 12 residues. CDR3 nucleotide sequence: TGCAGTCCCCTCCCGGGGGGGCAGACGCAGTATTTT. This translates into CSPLPGGQTQYF.